The 5 T cell receptor beta chains below come from one sample, sequenced in a study of blood T cell dynamics during melanoma immunotherapy. The table came from immunoSEQ multiplex PCR; TCRdb's copy has only in-frame clones and leaves some out. The sample yields under 11,000 clones, less than 85% seen once. Indicated time point: pre-treatment baseline. This specimen was blood, taken from a patient treated with checkpoint blockade. Receptors were obtained from a human donor with melanoma.

This sequence joins TRBV11-2 and TRBJ2-1; 8 nucleotides line up with TRBD2. Trimming took 0 bases from V and 7 from J; bases not matched to a gene: 2. The CDR3 contains 14 residues. Germline CDR1 SGHAT, CDR2 FQNNGV. The CDR3 spells CASSLEASGNEQFF. CDR3 coding DNA: TGTGCCAGCAGCTTAGAGGCTAGCGGGAATGAGCAGTTCTTC.

V is TRBV5-1 and J is TRBJ2-1, with D unclear. Germline CDR1 and CDR2: SGHRS and YFSETQ. V lost 0 bases and J lost 7, with 8 bases in between. The CDR3 loop spans 13 amino acids. CDR3 sequence reads: CASSLAAWNEQFF. The CDR3 DNA reads as TGCGCCAGCAGCTTGGCTGCCTGGAATGAGCAGTTCTTC. Together with reference TRBV5-1 and TRBJ2-1, the CDR3 gives the full variable domain: KAGVTQTPRYLIKTRGQQVTLSCSPISGHRSVSWYQQTPGQGLQFLFEYFSETQRNKGNFPGRFSGRQFSNSRSEMNVSTLELGDSALYLCASSLAAWNEQFFGPGTRLTVL.

V is TRBV19 and J is TRBJ2-7; D might be TRBD1 (5 bases). The CDR3 extends over 14 amino acids. Germline V gives CDR1 LNHDA, CDR2 SQIVND (reference sequence). Trimming removed 1 base at V and 3 bases at J, with 10 bases between. CDR3 loop: CASSIGRQSYEQYF. Written as DNA, the CDR3 is TGTGCCAGTAGTATAGGCCGACAGAGCTACGAGCAGTACTTC. The whole variable domain, remainder taken from reference TRBV19 and TRBJ2-7, is DGGITQSPKYLFRKEGQNVTLSCEQNLNHDAMYWYRQDPGQGLRLIYYSQIVNDFQKGDIAEGYSVSREKKESFPLTVTSAQKNPTAFYLCASSIGRQSYEQYFGPGTRLTVT.

The J gene is TRBJ1-2, the V gene TRBV2, with 7 nucleotides matching TRBD1. This CDR3 is 14 amino acids long. V lost 3 bases, J lost 7 bases, and 8 bases stayed unmatched. Per germline, CDR1 SNHLY and CDR2 FYNNEI. CDR3 DNA sequence: TGTGCCAGCAGTGAGTTGCGTGACAGGGTTGGCTACACCTTC. It codes for CASSELRDRVGYTF.

The rearrangement uses TRBV23-1 and TRBJ1-5; 10 bases are a match to TRBD1. TRBV23-1 is sorted into the ORF group, with uncertain function. The CDR3 runs to 15 residues. J lost 7 bases, V lost 0 bases, and 3 bases had no gene match. CDR3 protein: CASSQSGQGVQPQHF. CDR3 coding DNA: TGCGCCAGCAGTCAATCCGGACAGGGGGTACAGCCCCAGCATTTT.